Sequencing of this T cell receptor (beta chain) was carried out in a study of blood T cells in healthy people across ages. This clonotype was seen a handful of times. CDR3 length: 16 residues. A second PCR of roughly 7 to 11 cycles used a sample-barcoded 5' primer and a J-beta primer mix. The authors tagged each cDNA molecule using a template-switch adaptor with 12 random nucleotides. TCRdb processed the 5' RACE reads anew with MiXCR; each CDR3 protein has one entry. The sample lists over a million distinct CDR3 sequences, 20% to 25% seen once, with approximately 0.71% in the top ten. This same sample was also part of a study on T cells of mothers and their children.

The sequence was collected from a girl aged 2 to 10 in good health. Sequenced material: blood. The chain combines TRBV21-1 with TRBJ2-7. TRBV21-1 is annotated as a pseudogene. The CDR3 here is CASSKGGAASSYEQYF. CDR3 nucleotide sequence: TGTGCCAGCAGCAAAGGCGGAGCAGCGAGCTCCTACGAGCAGTACTTC.